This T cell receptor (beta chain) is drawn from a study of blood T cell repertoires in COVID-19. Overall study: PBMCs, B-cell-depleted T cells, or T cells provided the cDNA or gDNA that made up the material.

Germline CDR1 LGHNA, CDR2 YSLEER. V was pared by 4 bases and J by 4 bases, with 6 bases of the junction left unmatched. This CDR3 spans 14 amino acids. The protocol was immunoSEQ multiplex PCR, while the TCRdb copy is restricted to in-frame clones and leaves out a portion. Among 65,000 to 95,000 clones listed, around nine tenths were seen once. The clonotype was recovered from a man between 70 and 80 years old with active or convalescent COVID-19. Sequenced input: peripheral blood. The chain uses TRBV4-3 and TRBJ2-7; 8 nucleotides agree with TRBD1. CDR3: CASSPGQGLYEQYF. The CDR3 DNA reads TGCGCCAGCAGCCCAGGACAGGGTTTGTACGAGCAGTACTTC.